This T cell receptor beta chain appears in the sequencing data of a study of T-cell reconstitution after alpha-beta-depleted transplantation in children (dated by TCRdb to between 2015 and 2016). At the level of the whole study: Using TCR repertoire profiling, the study quantitatively followed how T-cell immune reconstitution unfolded in children after TCRalphabeta/CD19-depleted allogeneic hematopoietic cell transplantation.

CDR1 and CDR2, per the germline V gene, are SQVTM and ANQGSEA. The CDR3, cysteine through phenylalanine, is 14 amino acids long. Only the CDR3 DNA stays, 42 bases, in frame from base 1. V is trimmed back by 4 bases and J by 5 bases, and the junction contains 9 bases that no gene match accounts for. The library was prepared using PCR. Sequencing instrument: Illumina HiSeq 2500. TCR libraries were prepared with molecular barcoding, using unique molecular identifiers to normalize TCRbeta repertoire quantification. TCRdb's own reprocessing of the public reads used fastp at Q25 and MiXCR and kept productive beta chains. Each record represents a unique CDR3 protein, reported with the most common genes and DNA among its rows. The sample table holds roughly 300,000 distinct CDR3 sequences, of which almost 10% were seen once. 10% of the sample is held by the ten biggest clonotypes. This clonotype was recorded at least ten times. Its cognate antigen has yet to be identified. Within one base of it there is no much larger clone, and no base qualities were kept.

The rearranged segments are TRBV29-1 and TRBJ1-1; 8 bases in the middle match TRBD1. The sequence was collected from a human donor who donated a stem cell graft to a child with SCID. Sequenced material: PBMCs from the stem cell graft donor, taken from the stem cell graft. Read as DNA, the sequence is TGCAGCGTTGTCCCAGGGGGCGTCGGGACTGAAGCTTTCTTT. This is translated as CSVVPGGVGTEAFF.